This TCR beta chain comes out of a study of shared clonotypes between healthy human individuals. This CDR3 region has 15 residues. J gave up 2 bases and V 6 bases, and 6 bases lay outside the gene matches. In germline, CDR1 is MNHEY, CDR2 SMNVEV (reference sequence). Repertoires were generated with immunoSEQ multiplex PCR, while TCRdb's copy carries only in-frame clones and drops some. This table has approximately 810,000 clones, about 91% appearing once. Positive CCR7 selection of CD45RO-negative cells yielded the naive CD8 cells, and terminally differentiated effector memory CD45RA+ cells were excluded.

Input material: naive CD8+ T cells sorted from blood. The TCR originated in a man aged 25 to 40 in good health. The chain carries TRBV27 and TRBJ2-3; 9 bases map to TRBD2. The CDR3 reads CASSLLAGTTDTQYF. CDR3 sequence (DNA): TGTGCCAGCAGCCTCCTAGCGGGGACCACAGATACGCAGTATTTT.